This TCR beta chain is from a study of Graves' ophthalmopathy and Graves' hyperthyroidism. The CDR3 loop spans 14 amino acids. Germline V gene data show CDR1 as MNHNS and CDR2 as SASEGT. Trimming took off 6 bases at V and 4 bases at J, with 15 bases between the two ends. Using RNA transcripts, the TCR beta CDR3 regions were amplified. RT-PCR was first run with HTBI primers, then multiplex PCR in a second round. Each CDR3 protein gets one entry after TCRdb re-called the multiplex PCR reads with MiXCR. The sample consists of roughly 480,000 distinct CDR3 sequences, approximately 15% of them appearing once. This clonotype was seen at least ten times.

The chain is built from TRBV6-1 and TRBJ1-2; no reliable D call. The TCR comes from a woman in her thirties with Graves' ophthalmopathy. Sequencing was done on a sample of blood. The CDR3 region has the DNA TGTGCCAGCAGCGCACGGCAGGCCGGCTATGGCTACACCTTC. Translation gives CASSARQAGYGYTF.